This is a list of T cell receptor beta chains from one sample in a study of cytomegalovirus exposure and HLA in healthy donors. TCRdb keeps only in-frame clones here, not all; method: immunoSEQ multiplex PCR. The sample comprises about 170,000 clones, around 84% of which are singletons, and roughly 2.5% rests with the top ten. The sample taken for sequencing was PBMCs. Receptor source: a man younger than 40 in good health and CMV-seropositive. CDR3s include the opening cysteine and the closing phenylalanine or tryptophan. D genes are given only for firm matches. The size of a clone is reported for some rows only, either as once, few or many, or as a class for expanded clones.

d_call j_call v_call clone_size cdr3_aa cdr3_nt
TRBD1 TRBJ1-5 TRBV7-9 NA CASSTERQGGQPQHF TGTGCCAGCAGCACAGAACGACAGGGAGGCCAGCCCCAGCATTTT
TRBD2 TRBJ2-4 TRBV11-2 NA CASSLGGAGAQNIQYF TGTGCCAGCAGCTTAGGTGGGGCGGGAGCACAAAACATTCAGTACTTC
TRBD2 TRBJ2-1 TRBV7-8 NA CASSWGLAGGPTSYNEQFF TGTGCCAGCAGCTGGGGACTAGCGGGAGGGCCCACGAGCTACAATGAGCAGTTCTTC
NA TRBJ1-6 TRBV30 NA CAWSGGRGNSPLHF TGTGCCTGGAGTGGGGGGCGCGGGAATTCACCCCTCCACTTT
NA TRBJ2-4 TRBV7-9 NA CASRRTDIAKNIQYF TGTGCCAGCAGAAGAACCGACATCGCCAAAAACATTCAGTACTTC
TRBD1 TRBJ2-7 TRBV6-5 NA CASTLQGAGDEQYF TGTGCCAGCACCTTACAGGGGGCAGGAGACGAGCAGTACTTC
TRBD2 TRBJ2-5 TRBV7-9 once CASSPGLARETQYF TGTGCCAGCAGCCCGGGACTAGCGCGAGAGACCCAGTACTTC
TRBD1 TRBJ1-1 TRBV9 NA CASSVGVGTGWAFF TGTGCCAGCAGCGTAGGAGTTGGGACAGGGTGGGCTTTCTTT
TRBD2 TRBJ2-7 TRBV14 NA CASSPSGTSNYEQYF TGTGCCAGCAGCCCTTCCGGGACTAGTAACTACGAGCAGTACTTC
NA TRBJ1-4 TRBV10-2 NA CASSEINRVGDEKLFF TGCGCCAGCAGTGAGATAAACAGGGTAGGGGATGAAAAACTGTTTTTT
NA TRBJ2-1 TRBV7-2 NA CASSGRRDRYEQFF TGTGCCAGCAGTGGGAGGCGAGATAGATATGAGCAGTTCTTC
NA TRBJ1-3 TRBV19 once CASSMPGGSGNTIYF TGTGCCAGTAGTATGCCCGGGGGTTCTGGAAACACCATATATTTT
TRBD2 TRBJ2-5 TRBV5-1 NA CASSLSRTSEETQYF TGCGCCAGCAGCTTGAGCCGGACTAGCGAAGAGACCCAGTACTTC
TRBD2 TRBJ2-5 TRBV18 NA CASSPPLLAGVETQYF TGTGCCAGCTCACCACCCTTACTAGCGGGAGTAGAGACCCAGTACTTC
TRBD2 TRBJ2-1 TRBV5-4 NA CASGTSGLTYNEQFF TGTGCCAGCGGGACTAGCGGTCTCACCTACAATGAGCAGTTCTTC
NA TRBJ2-7 TRBV11-3 NA CASSPSGGSFYEQYF TGTGCCAGCAGCCCATCGGGCGGGTCCTTCTACGAGCAGTACTTC
TRBD1 TRBJ1-4 TRBV4-1 NA CASSQGDRSNEKLFF TGCGCCAGCAGCCAAGGGGACAGGTCTAATGAAAAACTGTTTTTT
TRBD2 TRBJ2-1 TRBV7-9 NA CASSPVWAGDSVNEQFF TGTGCCAGCAGCCCAGTTTGGGCGGGAGATTCTGTTAATGAGCAGTTCTTC
TRBD1 TRBJ2-7 TRBV5-1 NA CASSLSGQYYEQYF TGCGCCAGCAGCTTGTCGGGACAGTACTACGAGCAGTACTTC
NA TRBJ1-2 TRBV25-1 NA CASSDLAQGYGYTF TGTGCCAGCAGTGACCTTGCACAGGGATACGGCTACACCTTC
TRBD1 TRBJ2-5 TRBV11-3 NA CASSFRGQTQETQYF TGTGCCAGCAGCTTCAGGGGACAGACCCAAGAGACCCAGTACTTC
NA TRBJ1-1 TRBV27 NA CASSSTAWGFGRGSQAFF TGTGCCAGCAGTAGTACGGCGTGGGGCTTCGGGAGGGGTTCCCAAGCTTTCTTT
TRBD2 TRBJ2-1 TRBV13 NA CASSWGLLYNEQFF TGTGCCAGCAGCTGGGGACTACTATACAATGAGCAGTTCTTC
TRBD1 TRBJ2-7 TRBV7-9 NA CSSSLRTGGYEQYF TGTTCCAGCAGCCTTAGGACAGGGGGGTACGAGCAGTACTTC
NA TRBJ1-2 TRBV19 NA CASSKTVPLTYGYTF TGTGCCAGTAGTAAGACAGTCCCCCTTACCTATGGCTACACCTTC
TRBD2 TRBJ2-1 TRBV9 once CASSVGASGSHDEQFF TGTGCCAGCAGCGTAGGGGCTAGCGGGAGTCACGATGAGCAGTTCTTC
TRBD2 TRBJ2-1 TRBV7-9 once CASSFTSVHNEQFF TGTGCCAGCAGCTTCACTAGCGTCCACAATGAGCAGTTCTTC
NA TRBJ1-2 TRBV6-6 once CASSYETVDGYTF TGTGCCAGCAGTTACGAAACAGTGGATGGCTACACCTTC
NA TRBJ2-2 TRBV19 NA CASSMSANTGELFF TGTGCCAGTAGTATGAGCGCGAACACCGGGGAGCTGTTTTTT
TRBD1 TRBJ1-1 TRBV6-5 NA CASSWGTVGGTEAFF TGTGCCAGCAGTTGGGGGACAGTCGGGGGCACTGAAGCTTTCTTT
TRBD2 TRBJ2-3 TRBV6-4 once CASSDSGTSSGTDTQYF TGTGCCAGCAGTGACTCCGGGACTAGCAGCGGCACAGATACGCAGTATTTT
NA TRBJ2-3 TRBV23-1 NA CASSQVYCTDTQYF TGCGCCAGCAGTCAAGTTTACTGCACAGATACGCAGTATTTT
TRBD2 TRBJ2-5 TRBV2 NA CASSGEGSQTQYF TGTGCCAGCAGTGGGGAGGGATCGCAGACCCAGTACTTC
TRBD2 TRBJ2-2 TRBV4-2 NA CASSQGEGGTGELFF TGTGCCAGCAGCCAGGGGGAGGGAGGCACCGGGGAGCTGTTTTTT
NA TRBJ2-1 TRBV14 NA CASSRRAARLAPNEQFF TGTGCCAGCAGCCGGCGGGCAGCGCGGCTAGCGCCCAATGAGCAGTTCTTC
NA TRBJ1-3 TRBV7-9 NA CASGQTAGNTIYF TGTGCCAGCGGGCAGACCGCTGGAAACACCATATATTTT
TRBD1 TRBJ2-2 TRBV5-1 few CASSLHTSTGGTLFF TGCGCCAGCAGCTTACACACATCGACAGGGGGCACGCTGTTTTTT
NA TRBJ2-3 TRBV5-6 NA CASSFGGPTDTQYF TGTGCCAGCAGCTTTGGAGGGCCCACAGATACGCAGTATTTT
NA TRBJ2-7 TRBV11-2 few CASSQTGSYEQYF TGTGCCAGCAGCCAAACAGGTTCCTACGAGCAGTACTTC
TRBD1 TRBJ1-2 TRBV25-1 NA CASSPGQPHDYGYTF TGTGCCAGCAGTCCGGGACAGCCGCACGACTATGGCTACACCTTC
TRBD2 TRBJ2-7 TRBV5-5 few CASSLVVAGASEQYF TGTGCCAGCAGCTTGGTGGTAGCGGGAGCATCCGAGCAGTACTTC
TRBD1 TRBJ1-1 TRBV19 NA CASSIKGGVTEAFF TGTGCCAGTAGTATAAAAGGGGGCGTGACTGAAGCTTTCTTT
TRBD1 TRBJ1-2 TRBV15 NA CATSRGGYRDRDEGYTF TGTGCCACCAGCAGAGGGGGTTACCGGGACAGGGACGAAGGCTACACCTTC
TRBD1 TRBJ1-2 TRBV16 NA CASSQSLDREGNGYTF TGTGCCAGCAGCCAATCCCTGGACAGGGAGGGAAATGGCTACACCTTC
NA TRBJ1-4 TRBV7-9 NA CASSLVTGTNEKLFF TGTGCCAGCAGCTTAGTCACAGGGACTAATGAAAAACTGTTTTTT
NA TRBJ2-1 TRBV11-3 NA CASSLGGAYEQFF TGTGCCAGCAGCTTAGGGGGCGCATATGAGCAGTTCTTC
TRBD1 TRBJ2-6 TRBV7-9 few CASISSTGIGANVLTF TGTGCCAGCATATCTTCGACAGGGATTGGGGCCAACGTCCTGACTTTC
NA TRBJ1-2 TRBV9 NA CASSVVGAYGYTF TGTGCCAGCAGCGTAGTAGGGGCCTATGGCTACACCTTC
TRBD2 TRBJ2-5 TRBV5-4 NA CASSGYSPGLAGGLGGKQYF TGTGCCAGCAGCGGTTACAGCCCAGGACTAGCGGGAGGACTAGGGGGAAAGCAGTACTTC
TRBD1 TRBJ1-2 TRBV6-1 once CASSEKGTGYGYTF TGTGCCAGCAGTGAGAAGGGGACAGGCTATGGCTACACCTTC
TRBD2 TRBJ2-5 TRBV5-1 NA CASSNKVGGPPRETQYF TGCGCCAGCAGCAACAAGGTGGGAGGGCCCCCCAGGGAGACCCAGTACTTC
NA TRBJ2-7 TRBV11-2 NA CASSLARGPTYEQYF TGTGCCAGCAGCTTAGCGCGCGGGCCAACCTACGAGCAGTACTTC
NA TRBJ1-1 TRBV19 NA CASSIDLLAGRFSTEAFF TGTGCCAGTAGTATAGATCTATTAGCGGGACGGTTTTCCACTGAAGCTTTCTTT
TRBD2 TRBJ2-3 TRBV4-3 NA CASSKEREVFTDTQYF TGCGCCAGCAGCAAGGAGCGGGAGGTATTCACAGATACGCAGTATTTT
TRBD1 TRBJ1-4 TRBV10-3 NA CAINDRVDEKLFF TGTGCCATCAATGACAGGGTGGATGAAAAACTGTTTTTT
TRBD2 TRBJ2-3 TRBV5-1 NA CASSLAGTSGSFSTDTQYF TGCGCCAGCAGCTTGGCCGGGACTAGCGGGAGTTTCAGCACAGATACGCAGTATTTT
NA TRBJ2-1 TRBV15 NA CATSRDLGGGEQFF TGTGCCACCAGCAGAGATTTGGGAGGGGGGGAGCAGTTCTTC
TRBD2 TRBJ2-2 TRBV11-3 NA CASSPGGLAGGPNTGELFF TGTGCCAGCAGCCCAGGCGGACTAGCGGGAGGGCCGAACACCGGGGAGCTGTTTTTT
NA TRBJ2-3 TRBV5-4 NA CASSWDTGQDTQYF TGTGCCAGCAGCTGGGACACGGGACAAGATACGCAGTATTTT
NA TRBJ1-5 TRBV6-1 NA CASSDRGSRQPQHF TGTGCCAGCAGTGACAGGGGCAGCAGGCAGCCCCAGCATTTT